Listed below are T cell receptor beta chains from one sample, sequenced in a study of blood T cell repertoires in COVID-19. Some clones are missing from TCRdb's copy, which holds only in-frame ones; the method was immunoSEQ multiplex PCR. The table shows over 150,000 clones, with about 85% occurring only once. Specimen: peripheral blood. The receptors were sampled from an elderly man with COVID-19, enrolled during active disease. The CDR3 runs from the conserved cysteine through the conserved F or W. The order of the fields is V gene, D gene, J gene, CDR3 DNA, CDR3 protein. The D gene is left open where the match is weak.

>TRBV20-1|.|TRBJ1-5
TGCAGTGCTAGAGATAGCGGGCCCCAGCATTTT
CSARDSGPQHF
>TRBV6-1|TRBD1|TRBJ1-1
TGTGCCAGCAGTGATCAGGGGGTATTTATACCCGCTTTCTTT
CASSDQGVFIPAFF
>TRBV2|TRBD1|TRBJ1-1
TGTGCCAGCACCCGGACAGGGGATAACACTGAAGCTTTCTTT
CASTRTGDNTEAFF
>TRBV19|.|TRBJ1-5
TGTGCCAGTACCGGGGGCAATCAGCCCCAGCATTTT
CASTGGNQPQHF
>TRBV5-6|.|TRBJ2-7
TGTGCCAGCAGCTCCGTGACAGGCCTCTACGAGCAGTACTTC
CASSSVTGLYEQYF
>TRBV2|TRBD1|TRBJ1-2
TGTGCCAGCAGTCAACAGGGGAATGGCTACACCTTC
CASSQQGNGYTF
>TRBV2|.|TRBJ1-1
TGTGCCTGCCCACAGGGATTGAACACTGAAGCTTTCTTT
CACPQGLNTEAFF
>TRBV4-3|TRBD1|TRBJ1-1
TGCGCCAGCAGCCAACAATCAACCACAGGGGGGGATGAAGCTTTCTTT
CASSQQSTTGGDEAFF
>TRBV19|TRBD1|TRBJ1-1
TGTGCCAGTAGTATTACGGACAGGGACACTGAAGCTTTCTTT
CASSITDRDTEAFF
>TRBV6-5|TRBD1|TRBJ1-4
TGTGCCAGCAGTTACTCGACAGGGGGCCGGGAAAAACTGTTTTTT
CASSYSTGGREKLFF
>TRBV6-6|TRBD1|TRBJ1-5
TGTGCCAGCAGTCCTCGGACAGGGGGCTTGAGCAATCAGCCCCAGCATTTT
CASSPRTGGLSNQPQHF
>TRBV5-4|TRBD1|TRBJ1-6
TGTGCCAGCAGCTTACCAGGGGGCTCCTATAATTCACCCCTCCACTTT
CASSLPGGSYNSPLHF
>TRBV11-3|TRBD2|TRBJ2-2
TGTGCCAGCAGCTTAGGGGTACGGACTAGCGGGAGGAACACCGGGGAGCTGTTTTTT
CASSLGVRTSGRNTGELFF
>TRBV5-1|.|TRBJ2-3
TGCGCCAGCAGCCCGACAGGCGATACGCAGTATTTT
CASSPTGDTQYF
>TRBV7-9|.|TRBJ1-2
TGTGCCAGCAGCTTAGGCCAGACTAACACCTTC
CASSLGQTNTF
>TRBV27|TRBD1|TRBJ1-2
TGTGCCAGCAGTTTATTTGGAATGAGGACAGGGGGAGGCTACACCTTC
CASSLFGMRTGGGYTF